This T cell receptor (beta chain) was identified in a study of CD8+CD57+ T cells in acquired aplastic anemia. Findings and limits, study-wide: Patients and controls shared nearly 30 CD8+ CDR3 sequences, highly expressed in patients.

CDR3 and TCR beta VDJ profiling relied on a genomic DNA template. In TCRdb, the reads were re-called with MiXCR into one record per CDR3 protein. The data hold about 200,000 distinct CDR3 sequences, with about 60% observed a single time. Patients who underwent sequencing had shown CD8+CD57+ cell expansion by flow cytometry. V lost 6 bases to trimming and J lost 4 bases; unmatched junction nucleotides: 12. The germline V gene encodes CDR1 DFQATT and CDR2 SNEGSKA (reference sequence). This CDR3 region has 15 residues. A note on this clonotype: The antigen remains unidentified.

The V call is TRBV20-1, the J call TRBJ2-1, with TRBD2 matching 7 bases. The sample consisted of sorted CD4+, CD8+, or CD8+CD57+ T cells (not recorded which) from PBMCs. The TCR sequence derives from a human donor with aplastic anemia. The CDR3 is CSASRFTSVYNEQFF. The CDR3, as DNA: TGCAGTGCCTCCCGTTTTACTAGCGTGTACAATGAGCAGTTCTTC.